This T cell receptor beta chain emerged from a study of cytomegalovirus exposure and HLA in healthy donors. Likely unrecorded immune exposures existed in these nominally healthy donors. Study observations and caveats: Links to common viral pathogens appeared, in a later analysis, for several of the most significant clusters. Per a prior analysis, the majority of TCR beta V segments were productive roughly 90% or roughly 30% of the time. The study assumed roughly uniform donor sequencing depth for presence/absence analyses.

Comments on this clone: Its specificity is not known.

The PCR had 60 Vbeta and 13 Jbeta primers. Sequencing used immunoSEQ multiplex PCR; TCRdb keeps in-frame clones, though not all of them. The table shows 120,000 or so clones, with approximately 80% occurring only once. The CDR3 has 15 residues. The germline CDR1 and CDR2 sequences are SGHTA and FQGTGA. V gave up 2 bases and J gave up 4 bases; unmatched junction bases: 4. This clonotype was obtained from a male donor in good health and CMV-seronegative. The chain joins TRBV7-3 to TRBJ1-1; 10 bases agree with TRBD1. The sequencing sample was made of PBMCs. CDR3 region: CASSLAGQGTTEAFF. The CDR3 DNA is TGTGCCAGCAGCTTAGCGGGACAGGGGACCACTGAAGCTTTCTTT.